This T cell receptor beta chain was retrieved from a study of blood T cell repertoires in COVID-19. Study information: The cDNA or gDNA used as material had been derived from T cells, B-cell-depleted T cells, or PBMCs.

The J segment lost 4 bases and the V segment lost 6 bases, leaving 10 bases of the junction unmatched. Per the germline V gene, CDR1 is MNHEY and CDR2 is SVGAGI. The CDR3 is 15 residues long. Assay used: immunoSEQ multiplex PCR; TCRdb lists only in-frame clones, some missing. This table holds some 130,000 clones, approximately 88% found once. The V call is TRBV6-5, the J call TRBJ1-2; 8 bases map to TRBD1. This clonotype was sampled from a man aged 45-65 years with acute or convalescent COVID-19. Sequencing was performed on peripheral blood. The CDR3 here is CASSLKTGAGYGYTF. The CDR3 nucleotides read TGTGCCAGCAGCCTAAAGACAGGGGCAGGCTATGGCTACACCTTC.